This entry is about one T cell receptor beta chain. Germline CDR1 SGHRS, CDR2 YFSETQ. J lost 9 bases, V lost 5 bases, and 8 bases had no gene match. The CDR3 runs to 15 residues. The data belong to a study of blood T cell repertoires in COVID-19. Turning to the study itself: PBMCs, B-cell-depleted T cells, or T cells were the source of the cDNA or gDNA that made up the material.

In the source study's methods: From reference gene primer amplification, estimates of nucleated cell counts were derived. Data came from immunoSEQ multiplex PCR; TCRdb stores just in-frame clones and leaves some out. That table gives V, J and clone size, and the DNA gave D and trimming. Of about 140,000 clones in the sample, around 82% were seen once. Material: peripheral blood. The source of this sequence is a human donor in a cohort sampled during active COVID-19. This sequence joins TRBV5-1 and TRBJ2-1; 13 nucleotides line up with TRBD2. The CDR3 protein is CASRTSGGPPTEQFF. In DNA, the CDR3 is TGCGCCAGCAGGACTAGCGGGGGGCCACCGACTGAGCAGTTCTTC.